The next 12 T cell receptor beta chains were all read from a single sample in a study of T cell responses to AZD1222 COVID-19 vaccine. Assay: immunoSEQ multiplex PCR; the TCRdb copy retains only in-frame clones and omits some. The data show 150,000 to 200,000 clones, approximately 94% seen once. The source material was peripheral blood, sampled 28 days after the second AZD1222 dose. The source of these receptors is an adult who received the AZD1222 COVID-19 vaccine.

The chain joins TRBV6-5 to TRBJ1-3, with 9 bases fitting TRBD1. The V segment lost 0 bases and the J segment 3 bases; nucleotides outside the gene matches: 0. The CDR3 sequence is 15 residues long. Per germline, CDR1 MNHEY and CDR2 SVGAGI. As DNA, the CDR3 is TGTGCCAGCAGTTACTCGACAGGGGGTGGAAACACCATATATTTT. It specifies CASSYSTGGGNTIYF.

This rearrangement joins TRBV6-5 to TRBJ1-1; D unresolved. Germline loops: CDR1 MNHEY, CDR2 SVGAGI. CDR3 length: 15 amino acids. The ends were cut back, 8 bases at V and 0 bases at J, with 16 bases in the middle. The CDR3 sequence is CASVGYSAMNTEAFF. The DNA of the CDR3 is TGTGCCAGCGTTGGGTATTCGGCTATGAACACTGAAGCTTTCTTT.

This sequence joins TRBV12-3 or TRBV12-4 and TRBJ1-5; D remains unclear. CDR3 size: 12 residues. Trimming pared 7 bases from V and 3 bases from J, leaving 7 bases between. Here the CDR3 reads CASKRPNQPQHF. The CDR3 nucleotides are TGTGCCAGCAAAAGACCCAATCAGCCCCAGCATTTT.

The V gene is TRBV27, the J gene TRBJ2-1; D is perhaps TRBD2 (7 bases). Germline lookup yields CDR1 MNHEY and CDR2 SMNVEV (reference sequence). This CDR3 is built from 17 residues. Trimming cost V 4 bases and J 7 bases, with 23 bases left between them. The CDR3 region has the DNA TGTGCCAGCAGTTCCCGCCTTAGGGGGAGGGCCGTGAATGAGCAGTTCTTC. Translated, it gives CASSSRLRGRAVNEQFF.

The chain links TRBV5-1 to TRBJ2-1, with D unclear. Per germline, CDR1 SGHRS and CDR2 YFSETQ. Deletions cut 6 bases from V and 0 bases from J, with 10 bases between. The CDR3 has 14 amino acids. The CDR3 nucleotides read TGCGCCAGCAAAAGCGCTGACTCCTACAATGAGCAGTTCTTC. It yields the protein CASKSADSYNEQFF.

The chain uses TRBV9 and TRBJ2-1; D may be TRBD1 (8 bases). The CDR3 is 15 residues long. V lost 3 bases to trimming and J lost 4 bases, with 14 bases between them. Germline V CDR1 and CDR2: SGDLS, YYNGEE. CDR3: CASSAGQGGYNEQFF. The CDR3 DNA reads TGTGCCAGCAGCGCTGGACAGGGAGGGTACAATGAGCAGTTCTTC. Full variable domain (outside the CDR3, taken from reference TRBV9 and TRBJ2-1): DSGVTQTPKHLITATGQRVTLRCSPRSGDLSVYWYQQSLDQGLQFLIQYYNGEERAKGNILERFSAQQFPDLHSELNLSSLELGDSALYFCASSAGQGGYNEQFFGPGTRLTVL.

The chain uses TRBV3-1 (or the pseudogene TRBV3-2) and TRBJ2-7; no clear D gene. Per the germline V gene, CDR1 is LGHDT and CDR2 is YNNKEL (reference sequence). Trimming cost V 0 bases and J 2 bases, with 11 bases left between them. The CDR3 spans 15 residues. In DNA, the CDR3 is TGTGCCAGCAGCCAAGATGTTAGTCAAACCTACGAGCAGTACTTC. Protein: CASSQDVSQTYEQYF.

This chain connects TRBV7-2 to TRBJ2-1, with a tentative D call TRBD2 (6 bases). This CDR3 has 17 residues. V lost 6 bases to trimming and J lost 0 bases, with 18 bases between them. Germline loops: CDR1 SGHTA, CDR2 FQGNSA. The CDR3 loop is CASRGDSLPSSYNEQFF. CDR3 DNA sequence: TGTGCCAGCAGGGGGGACTCGCTACCCAGCTCCTACAATGAGCAGTTCTTC.

The rearrangement uses TRBV5-1 and TRBJ2-7, with 8 bases aligning to TRBD1. J lost 5 bases, V lost 4 bases, and 8 bases had no gene match. This CDR3 contains 14 residues. Germline V gives CDR1 SGHRS, CDR2 YFSETQ. CDR3: CASSVGGQGDEQYF. The CDR3, as DNA: TGCGCCAGCAGCGTTGGCGGACAGGGAGACGAGCAGTACTTC.

V and J are TRBV28 and TRBJ1-3; D gene uncertain. CDR3 length equals 16 residues. V was shortened by 3 bases and J by 0 bases, with 12 bases between the two germline ends. CDR1 MDHEN and CDR2 SYDVKM come from the germline V gene. The CDR3 DNA sequence: TGTGCCAGCAGTTTGTACGGACTGGACTCTGGAAACACCATATATTTT. This codes for CASSLYGLDSGNTIYF.

This sequence joins TRBV6-5 and TRBJ1-1; the D is unclear. The CDR3 loop spans 13 amino acids. Trimming took 8 bases from V and 7 from J, leaving 17 bases between them. Looked up from germline, CDR1 is MNHEY and CDR2 is SVGAGI. The CDR3 region is CASLAWEEGEAFF. CDR3 nucleotide sequence: TGTGCCAGCCTCGCTTGGGAGGAGGGTGAAGCTTTCTTT.

This clone was recorded only once. This chain joins TRBV28 and TRBJ1-4, with a possible D match to TRBD1 (6 bases). The CDR3 has 14 amino acids. Germline lookup yields CDR1 MDHEN and CDR2 SYDVKM. Trimming shortened V by 8 bases and J by 5 bases, and 15 bases separated the two germline ends. In nucleotides, the CDR3 is TGTGCCAGCCTGGAAGGGGGGGGAAATGAAAAACTGTTTTTT. Translating it yields CASLEGGGNEKLFF.